The present T cell receptor beta chain was sequenced within a study of blood T cell repertoires in COVID-19. CDR3 length equals 16 residues. Germline V gene sequence: CDR1 SGHNT, CDR2 YYREEE (reference sequence). Trimming cost V 3 bases and J 2 bases; bases outside gene matches: 6. TCRdb's table, derived via immunoSEQ multiplex PCR, lists solely in-frame clones and lacks some. The data contain around 78,000 clones, approximately 86% of them singletons. Sample: peripheral blood. The V gene is TRBV5-4, the J gene TRBJ2-1; 9 nucleotides agree with TRBD2. This receptor was identified in a woman aged 60 to 75 with acute or convalescent COVID-19. The CDR3 protein is CASSSQRGATYNEQFF. CDR3 in DNA: TGTGCCAGCAGCTCTCAGCGGGGGGCTACCTACAATGAGCAGTTCTTC.